Listed below are T cell receptor beta chains from one sample, sequenced in a study of CD8+CD57+ T cells in acquired aplastic anemia. One entry per CDR3 protein, called by TCRdb with MiXCR from the reads. The sample holds about 170,000 distinct CDR3 sequences, around 60% seen once. Sequenced: sorted CD4+, CD8+, or CD8+CD57+ T cells (not recorded which) from PBMCs. The receptors were gathered from a human donor in good health. Each CDR3 is given with its conserved first and last residue. D genes are given only for firm matches. Clone size is not always given. Where it is, it says once, few, many or a class for expanded clones.

v_gene	abundance	j_gene	d_gene	CDR3aa	CDR3nt
TRBV9	.	TRBJ2-3	.	CASKGANTDTQYF	TGTGCCAGCAAAGGGGCGAACACAGATACGCAGTATTTT
TRBV28	few	TRBJ1-2	.	CASSLSVTVTDGYTF	TGTGCCAGCAGTTTATCGGTGACAGTGACTGATGGCTACACCTTC
TRBV3-1	.	TRBJ2-7	.	CASSQFLGQYEQYF	TGTGCCAGCAGCCAATTTCTCGGTCAATACGAGCAGTACTTC
TRBV11-2	.	TRBJ1-1	.	CASSPLPTDVNTEAFF	TGTGCCAGCAGCCCACTCCCGACCGATGTGAACACTGAAGCTTTCTTT
TRBV4-1	many	TRBJ2-2	.	CASSRTANTGELFF	TGTGCCAGCAGTCGGACGGCGAACACCGGGGAGCTGTTTTTT
TRBV29-1	.	TRBJ2-1	TRBD1	CSVGVTGLNNEQFF	TGCAGCGTTGGCGTGACAGGGCTTAACAATGAGCAGTTCTTC
TRBV10-2	.	TRBJ2-2	.	CASSETGRNTGELFF	TGCGCCAGCAGTGAGACCGGACGGAACACCGGGGAGCTGTTTTTT
TRBV5-5	.	TRBJ1-6	.	CASSLQGSPLHF	TGTGCCAGCAGCCTACAGGGTTCACCCCTCCACTTT
TRBV5-1	.	TRBJ1-1	TRBD1	CASSPQTGPYTEAFF	TGCGCCAGCAGCCCGCAGACAGGGCCTTACACTGAAGCTTTCTTT
TRBV20-1	.	TRBJ2-1	TRBD1	CSARAGGRGFSYNEQFF	TGCAGTGCTAGAGCAGGCGGCAGGGGGTTCTCCTACAATGAGCAGTTCTTC
TRBV20-1	.	TRBJ1-2	.	CSAREQGLLYGYTF	TGCAGTGCAAGGGAACAGGGCCTTTTGTATGGCTACACCTTC
TRBV19	many	TRBJ1-6	TRBD1	CASSAGTGVTRSSSYNSPLHF	TGTGCCAGTAGTGCCGGGACAGGGGTCACAAGATCGAGCTCCTATAATTCACCCCTCCACTTT
TRBV20-1	.	TRBJ1-5	.	CSAPDGNQPQHF	TGCAGTGCCCCTGACGGCAATCAGCCCCAGCATTTT
TRBV7-8	.	TRBJ2-2	.	CASSLGGALLELGLFF	TGCGCCAGCAGCCTGGGCGGGGCGCTCCTTGAACTGGGGCTGTTTTTT
TRBV10-3	.	TRBJ1-1	TRBD1	CAISQGQLNTEAFF	TGTGCCATCAGCCAGGGACAGCTGAACACTGAAGCTTTCTTT
TRBV29-1	.	TRBJ2-2	.	CSVVPRPNTGELFF	TGCAGCGTTGTTCCCAGACCGAACACCGGGGAGCTGTTTTTT
TRBV27	.	TRBJ2-2	.	CASCPGPVGGTGELFF	TGTGCCAGCTGCCCGGGCCCCGTCGGCGGCACCGGGGAGCTGTTTTTT